This is a list of T cell receptor beta chains from one sample in a study of OX40 agonist ivuxolimab in advanced cancers. The data were produced by immunoSEQ multiplex PCR, yet TCRdb's version contains in-frame clones alone and is incomplete. The sample contains approximately 50,000 clones, approximately 91% of which appear only once. The material sequenced was CD4+ or CD8+ T cells sorted from blood, taken in a trial of the OX40 agonist ivuxolimab. These receptors originate from an adult with an advanced solid tumor such as melanoma, head and neck, liver or kidney cancer. Each CDR3 is given with its conserved first and last residue. Fields, in order: J gene, D gene, clone size, V gene, CDR3 protein, CDR3 DNA. D genes are given only for firm matches. The size of a clone is reported for some rows only, either as once, few or many, or as a class for expanded clones.

J: TRBJ2-1; D: NA; size: NA; V: TRBV11-3; CDR3: CASSLSGSRSYNEQFF; DNA: TGTGCCAGCAGCTTATCAGGGTCCCGATCCTACAATGAGCAGTTCTTC
J: TRBJ2-5; D: NA; size: once; V: TRBV5-1; CDR3: CASSEVGRQETQYF; DNA: TGCGCCAGCAGCGAGGTCGGTCGCCAAGAGACCCAGTACTTC
J: TRBJ2-7; D: TRBD1; size: NA; V: TRBV14; CDR3: CASSILARTGAYEQYF; DNA: TGTGCCAGCAGCATTTTGGCCAGGACAGGGGCCTACGAGCAGTACTTC
J: TRBJ1-1; D: TRBD1; size: NA; V: TRBV19; CDR3: CASSKTSGTGYPEAFF; DNA: TGTGCCAGTAGTAAAACCTCCGGGACAGGGTACCCTGAAGCTTTCTTT
J: TRBJ2-5; D: NA; size: NA; V: TRBV5-4; CDR3: CASSLGGGMETQYF; DNA: TGTGCCAGCAGCTTGGGCGGGGGCATGGAGACCCAGTACTTC
J: TRBJ1-2; D: NA; size: NA; V: TRBV10-1; CDR3: CASSEGGTYGYTF; DNA: TGCGCCAGCAGTGAAGGGGGGACCTATGGCTACACCTTC
J: TRBJ1-1; D: NA; size: NA; V: TRBV5-1; CDR3: CASSLEGAWTEAFF; DNA: TGCGCCAGCAGCTTGGAAGGGGCTTGGACTGAAGCTTTCTTT
J: TRBJ1-4; D: TRBD1; size: NA; V: TRBV11-2; CDR3: CASSLADRGGEKLFF; DNA: TGTGCCAGCAGCTTAGCCGACAGGGGGGGAGAAAAACTGTTTTTT
J: TRBJ2-5; D: TRBD2; size: NA; V: TRBV7-2; CDR3: CASSLVPPGRGGLETQYF; DNA: TGTGCCAGCAGCTTAGTCCCCCCCGGGCGGGGGGGCTTGGAGACCCAGTACTTC
J: TRBJ1-1; D: NA; size: NA; V: TRBV5-1; CDR3: CASSVLLNTEAFF; DNA: TGCGCCAGCAGCGTCTTATTGAACACTGAAGCTTTCTTT
J: TRBJ2-7; D: NA; size: NA; V: TRBV30; CDR3: CAWSSGVRRSYEQYF; DNA: TGTGCCTGGAGTAGCGGCGTGCGTCGCTCCTACGAGCAGTACTTC
J: TRBJ1-1; D: NA; size: NA; V: TRBV7-8; CDR3: CASSEAGPTRSLMGTEAFF; DNA: TGTGCCAGCAGCGAAGCGGGCCCGACCAGGAGTTTGATGGGCACTGAAGCTTTCTTT
J: TRBJ1-2; D: NA; size: NA; V: TRBV14; CDR3: CASSQAWGWYYGYTF; DNA: TGTGCCAGCAGCCAAGCTTGGGGCTGGTACTATGGCTACACCTTC
J: TRBJ2-3; D: TRBD2; size: NA; V: TRBV7-2; CDR3: CASSQNSGGSGDTQYF; DNA: TGTGCCAGCAGCCAGAACTCCGGGGGGTCCGGAGATACGCAGTATTTT
J: TRBJ2-1; D: NA; size: NA; V: TRBV7-6; CDR3: CASSSPAGSSGEQFF; DNA: TGTGCCAGCAGCTCCCCCGCAGGGTCCTCTGGCGAGCAGTTCTTC
J: TRBJ2-1; D: TRBD1; size: NA; V: TRBV6-5; CDR3: CASSSGGYVYNEQFF; DNA: TGTGCCAGCAGTTCAGGGGGCTACGTCTACAATGAGCAGTTCTTC
J: TRBJ2-2; D: NA; size: NA; V: TRBV4-3; CDR3: CASSQGRMGITGELFF; DNA: TGCGCCAGCAGCCAAGGTCGTATGGGGATCACCGGGGAGCTGTTTTTT
J: TRBJ2-5; D: NA; size: NA; V: TRBV18; CDR3: CASSPEPGPQETQYF; DNA: TGTGCCAGCTCACCAGAACCGGGACCTCAAGAGACCCAGTACTTC
J: TRBJ2-3; D: NA; size: NA; V: TRBV9; CDR3: CASSYSAGLSTDTQYF; DNA: TGTGCCAGCAGCTACTCTGCGGGACTTAGCACAGATACGCAGTATTTT
J: TRBJ2-3; D: NA; size: NA; V: TRBV18; CDR3: CASSPLRSTDTQYF; DNA: TGTGCCAGCTCACCCCTCAGGAGCACAGATACGCAGTATTTT
J: TRBJ1-5; D: TRBD1; size: NA; V: TRBV5-1; CDR3: CASSLVPGQGAFNQPQHF; DNA: TGCGCCAGCAGCTTGGTACCGGGACAGGGGGCCTTCAATCAGCCCCAGCATTTT
J: TRBJ2-5; D: TRBD1; size: NA; V: TRBV6-1; CDR3: CASSEVGRTGETQYF; DNA: TGTGCCAGCAGCGAGGTTGGGAGGACAGGGGAGACCCAGTACTTC
J: TRBJ2-3; D: NA; size: NA; V: TRBV4-3; CDR3: CASSQVTSAGTDTQYF; DNA: TGCGCCAGCAGCCAGGTGACTAGTGCGGGCACAGATACGCAGTATTTT
J: TRBJ2-5; D: TRBD1; size: NA; V: TRBV7-9; CDR3: CASSFGPGTEETQYF; DNA: TGTGCCAGCAGCTTCGGACCCGGGACAGAAGAGACCCAGTACTTC
J: TRBJ1-2; D: NA; size: NA; V: TRBV7-2; CDR3: CASSLDGSNYGYTF; DNA: TGTGCCAGCAGCTTGGACGGATCTAACTATGGCTACACCTTC
J: TRBJ2-6; D: NA; size: NA; V: TRBV5-1; CDR3: CASLPGVSTGANVLTF; DNA: TGCGCCAGCCTACCGGGAGTTAGTACTGGGGCCAACGTCCTGACTTTC
J: TRBJ2-7; D: TRBD2; size: NA; V: TRBV7-2; CDR3: CASSLRAGGEQYF; DNA: TGTGCCAGCAGTCTCCGGGCGGGGGGGGAGCAGTACTTC
J: TRBJ1-2; D: NA; size: NA; V: TRBV2; CDR3: CASRAWGQGRSYGYTF; DNA: TGTGCCAGCAGGGCCTGGGGCCAGGGAAGATCTTATGGCTACACCTTC
J: TRBJ1-4; D: NA; size: NA; V: TRBV19; CDR3: CASSTRQSWTNEKLFF; DNA: TGTGCCAGTAGTACGAGACAGTCCTGGACTAATGAAAAACTGTTTTTT
J: TRBJ1-2; D: NA; size: NA; V: TRBV6-1; CDR3: CASGAESWGAKGYTF; DNA: TGTGCCAGCGGGGCGGAATCCTGGGGGGCGAAAGGCTACACCTTC
J: TRBJ1-1; D: NA; size: NA; V: TRBV29-1; CDR3: CSVTLRQANTEAFF; DNA: TGCAGCGTTACACTACGGCAGGCGAACACTGAAGCTTTCTTT
J: TRBJ2-1; D: TRBD1; size: NA; V: TRBV5-1; CDR3: CASSTGGRVQSSYNEQFF; DNA: TGCGCCAGCAGTACAGGGGGGCGGGTCCAGAGCTCCTACAATGAGCAGTTCTTC
J: TRBJ1-3; D: TRBD1; size: once; V: TRBV29-1; CDR3: CSVEGQGLGRNTIYF; DNA: TGCAGCGTTGAAGGACAGGGGCTAGGCAGAAACACCATATATTTT
J: TRBJ2-5; D: TRBD2; size: NA; V: TRBV6-1; CDR3: CASKQVFSGETQYF; DNA: TGTGCCAGCAAGCAGGTCTTTAGCGGGGAGACCCAGTACTTC
J: TRBJ1-2; D: NA; size: medium-sized; V: TRBV19; CDR3: CASRMTGPYGYTF; DNA: TGTGCCAGTAGAATGACAGGACCCTATGGCTACACCTTC
J: TRBJ2-1; D: TRBD2; size: NA; V: TRBV18; CDR3: CASSLETSGRDEQFF; DNA: TGTGCCAGCTCATTAGAGACTAGCGGGAGGGATGAGCAGTTCTTC
J: TRBJ2-1; D: NA; size: NA; V: TRBV11-3; CDR3: CASSLGGPVSGDEQFF; DNA: TGTGCCAGCAGCTTAGGGGGCCCCGTCTCGGGGGATGAGCAGTTCTTC
J: TRBJ2-4; D: NA; size: NA; V: TRBV9; CDR3: CASSPSGPLNIQYF; DNA: TGTGCCAGCAGCCCGTCGGGACCTTTAAACATTCAGTACTTC
J: TRBJ2-3; D: NA; size: few; V: TRBV18; CDR3: CASSPGYSFTDTQYF; DNA: TGTGCCAGCTCACCCGGATACAGCTTCACAGATACGCAGTATTTT
J: TRBJ2-7; D: NA; size: NA; V: TRBV7-2; CDR3: CASSLELGEQYF; DNA: TGTGCCAGCAGCTTAGAATTGGGAGAGCAGTACTTC
J: TRBJ1-1; D: NA; size: NA; V: TRBV10-3; CDR3: CAISDPVVNTEAFF; DNA: TGTGCCATCAGTGACCCGGTGGTAAACACTGAAGCTTTCTTT
J: TRBJ1-5; D: NA; size: NA; V: TRBV28; CDR3: CASSFPGGYNQPQHF; DNA: TGTGCCAGCAGTTTCCCGGGCGGCTACAATCAGCCCCAGCATTTT
J: TRBJ2-5; D: TRBD2; size: NA; V: TRBV9; CDR3: CASSGARGGSKETQYF; DNA: TGTGCCAGCAGCGGAGCCCGGGGGGGCTCGAAAGAGACCCAGTACTTC
J: TRBJ1-2; D: NA; size: NA; V: TRBV5-1; CDR3: CASSSQGNGYGYTF; DNA: TGCGCCAGCAGCTCACAGGGTAACGGCTATGGCTACACCTTC
J: TRBJ2-7; D: NA; size: NA; V: TRBV5-1; CDR3: CASSSSSYEQYF; DNA: TGCGCCAGCAGCTCTAGCTCCTACGAGCAGTACTTC
J: TRBJ1-1; D: NA; size: NA; V: TRBV4-1; CDR3: CASSQMRRDTEAFF; DNA: TGCGCCAGCAGCCAGATGCGACGGGACACTGAAGCTTTCTTT
J: TRBJ2-5; D: TRBD1; size: NA; V: TRBV6-4; CDR3: CASRQTGTGWETQYF; DNA: TGTGCCAGCAGACAAACCGGGACAGGGTGGGAGACCCAGTACTTC
J: TRBJ1-4; D: NA; size: NA; V: TRBV6-5; CDR3: CASKSAATNEKLFF; DNA: TGTGCCAGCAAGTCAGCTGCAACTAATGAAAAACTGTTTTTT
J: TRBJ2-3; D: NA; size: NA; V: TRBV27; CDR3: CASGRVAVSGTDTQYF; DNA: TGTGCCAGCGGCAGGGTCGCCGTTTCTGGCACAGATACGCAGTATTTT
J: TRBJ2-3; D: NA; size: NA; V: TRBV19; CDR3: CASGGRGLGTDTQYF; DNA: TGTGCCAGTGGAGGGCGGGGCTTAGGCACAGATACGCAGTATTTT
J: TRBJ1-2; D: NA; size: NA; V: TRBV27; CDR3: CASSLGRMNENYGYTF; DNA: TGTGCCAGCAGTTTGGGCAGGATGAACGAGAACTATGGCTACACCTTC
J: TRBJ2-3; D: NA; size: NA; V: TRBV6-1; CDR3: CASSEPYGVTDTQYF; DNA: TGTGCCAGCAGTGAACCATATGGGGTCACAGATACGCAGTATTTT
J: TRBJ2-5; D: NA; size: NA; V: TRBV30; CDR3: CASLDEGRQETQYF; DNA: TGTGCCTCCTTGGACGAGGGGCGGCAAGAGACCCAGTACTTC
J: TRBJ1-1; D: NA; size: NA; V: TRBV7-7; CDR3: CASSRLGGTEAFF; DNA: TGTGCTAGCAGCCGATTGGGTGGGACTGAAGCTTTCTTT
J: TRBJ1-2; D: NA; size: once; V: TRBV7-2; CDR3: CASSLDGHPGYGYTF; DNA: TGTGCCAGCAGCTTAGATGGCCATCCGGGCTATGGCTACACCTTC
J: TRBJ1-2; D: NA; size: NA; V: TRBV4-1; CDR3: CASSQEKGWDYGYTF; DNA: TGCGCCAGCAGCCAAGAGAAAGGGTGGGACTATGGCTACACCTTC
J: TRBJ2-5; D: TRBD1; size: NA; V: TRBV13; CDR3: CASSLGQSQETQYF; DNA: TGTGCCAGCAGCTTGGGACAGAGCCAAGAGACCCAGTACTTC
J: TRBJ2-5; D: NA; size: NA; V: TRBV19; CDR3: CASSLGTQETQYF; DNA: TGTGCCAGTAGTTTGGGAACCCAAGAGACCCAGTACTTC
J: TRBJ1-2; D: NA; size: medium-sized; V: TRBV10-3; CDR3: CAIKGEGESLF; DNA: TGTGCCATCAAAGGGGAGGGGGAATCCCTCTTC